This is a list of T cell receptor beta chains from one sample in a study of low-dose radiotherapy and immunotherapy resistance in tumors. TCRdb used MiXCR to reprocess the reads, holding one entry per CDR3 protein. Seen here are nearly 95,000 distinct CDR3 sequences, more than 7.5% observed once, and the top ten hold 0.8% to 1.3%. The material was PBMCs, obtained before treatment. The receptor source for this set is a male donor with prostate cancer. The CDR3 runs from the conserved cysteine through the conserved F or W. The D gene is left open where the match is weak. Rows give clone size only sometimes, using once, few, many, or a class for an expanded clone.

CASSFSLAGGNGELFF	TGTGCCAGCAGCTTTTCTCTAGCGGGAGGAAACGGGGAGCTGTTTTTT	many	TRBD2	TRBV5-4	TRBJ2-2
CASSAGQGGELFF	TGCGCCAGCAGCGCCGGACAGGGCGGGGAGCTGTTTTTT	many	TRBD1	TRBV5-1	TRBJ2-2
CAWGNSGRGTGELFF	TGTGCCTGGGGAAATAGCGGGAGGGGTACCGGGGAGCTGTTTTTT	many	TRBD2	TRBV30	TRBJ2-2
CSVAGTASYNEQFF	TGCAGCGTTGCAGGGACGGCATCCTACAATGAGCAGTTCTTC	many	-	TRBV29-1	TRBJ2-1
CASRPFDVTDTQYF	TGTGCCAGCAGACCTTTCGACGTGACAGATACGCAGTATTTT	many	-	TRBV27	TRBJ2-3
CASSRGGYTEAFF	TGTGCCAGCAGCCGGGGAGGTTACACTGAAGCTTTCTTT	many	-	TRBV7-9	TRBJ1-1
CASSWAGGANSGQFF	TGTGCCAGCAGTTGGGCTGGCGGGGCTAATTCGGGGCAGTTCTTC	few	-	TRBV6-8	TRBJ2-1
CASSTGPYSNQPQHF	TGTGCCAGCAGCACCGGACCGTATAGCAATCAGCCCCAGCATTTT	many	-	TRBV27	TRBJ1-5
CASSAAGGVDTQYF	TGTGCCAGCAGTGCAGCGGGAGGAGTAGATACGCAGTATTTT	many	TRBD2	TRBV6-1	TRBJ2-3
CSARDFGEGQFF	TGCAGTGCTAGAGACTTCGGGGAGGGGCAGTTCTTC	many	TRBD2	TRBV20-1	TRBJ2-1
CATSRGQGAKEKLFF	TGTGCCACCAGCAGAGGACAGGGGGCGAAGGAAAAACTGTTTTTT	many	TRBD1	TRBV15	TRBJ1-4
CSAPRAVNTGELFF	TGCAGTGCCCCTCGGGCTGTCAACACCGGGGAGCTGTTTTTT	many	-	TRBV20-1	TRBJ2-2
CASNGNYEQYF	TGTGCCAGCAACGGGAACTACGAGCAGTACTTC	many	-	TRBV28	TRBJ2-7
CASSPGTGGNQPQHF	TGTGCCAGTAGTCCTGGGACAGGCGGCAATCAGCCCCAGCATTTT	many	TRBD1	TRBV19	TRBJ1-5
CASSSTGPEQYF	TGTGCCAGCAGTTCGACAGGGCCCGAGCAGTACTTC	few	TRBD1	TRBV27	TRBJ2-7
CAWTLGTRSNTEAFF	TGTGCCTGGACCCTCGGGACACGGTCGAACACTGAAGCTTTCTTT	many	-	TRBV30	TRBJ1-1
CASSVGGQENEKLFF	TGTGCCAGCAGTGTGGGGGGACAAGAAAATGAAAAACTGTTTTTT	many	-	TRBV2	TRBJ1-4
CARSFYASRPWSTGELFF	TGTGCCAGAAGCTTCTATGCATCCAGGCCTTGGAGCACCGGGGAGCTGTTTTTT	many	-	TRBV5-3	TRBJ2-2
CASSYSRRGQSGTQPQHF	TGTGCCAGCAGTTACTCGAGGAGGGGACAGTCGGGAACTCAGCCCCAGCATTTT	many	TRBD1	TRBV6-6	TRBJ1-5
CASSYKGPAYF	TGTGCCAGCAGCTACAAGGGTCCTGCGTACTTC	many	-	TRBV11-1	TRBJ2-5
CASSQQGQAMAQYF	TGTGCCAGCAGTCAACAGGGACAGGCCATGGCCCAGTACTTC	many	TRBD1	TRBV27	TRBJ2-5
CSAPTGGFDNSPLHF	TGCAGTGCCCCGACCGGGGGATTTGATAATTCACCCCTCCACTTT	many	-	TRBV20-1	TRBJ1-6
CASSLDSGDRDTQYF	TGTGCCAGCAGCTTAGATAGCGGGGATAGAGATACGCAGTATTTT	many	TRBD2	TRBV7-2	TRBJ2-3
CSLLVDTQYF	TGCAGTCTTTTGGTTGATACGCAGTATTTT	many	-	TRBV20-1	TRBJ2-3
CASSSAGTGGHEQYF	TGTGCCAGCAGTTCCGCCGGGACAGGGGGCCACGAGCAGTACTTC	few	TRBD1	TRBV28	TRBJ2-7
CASSARGGDTQYF	TGCGCCAGCAGCGCCAGGGGAGGGGATACGCAGTATTTT	few	-	TRBV5-1	TRBJ2-3
CASSLTPPGTGGYEQYF	TGTGCCAGCAGTTTAACCCCCCCCGGGACAGGGGGCTACGAGCAGTACTTC	-	TRBD1	TRBV27	TRBJ2-7
CSAHSGRETDTQYF	TGCAGTGCCCATAGCGGGAGGGAGACAGATACGCAGTATTTT	many	TRBD2	TRBV20-1	TRBJ2-3
CASRDVGTGGEKLFF	TGTGCCAGCAGGGACGTGGGGACAGGGGGTGAAAAACTGTTTTTT	-	TRBD1	TRBV28	TRBJ1-4
CSVVRGANTGELFF	TGCAGCGTTGTAAGGGGAGCGAACACCGGGGAGCTGTTTTTT	many	-	TRBV29-1	TRBJ2-2
CASSELWGVGQPQHF	TGTGCCAGCAGTGAGCTCTGGGGGGTGGGTCAGCCCCAGCATTTT	many	-	TRBV2	TRBJ1-5
CASSQDSGGDTEAFF	TGCGCCAGCAGCCAAGATTCAGGGGGAGATACTGAAGCTTTCTTT	-	TRBD1	TRBV4-3	TRBJ1-1
CSLQKITYNEQFF	TGCAGCCTACAGAAGATCACCTACAATGAGCAGTTCTTC	many	-	TRBV20-1	TRBJ2-1
CASSFRLAGVEEQFF	TGTGCCAGCAGCTTTCGGCTAGCGGGGGTGGAAGAGCAGTTCTTC	many	TRBD2	TRBV13	TRBJ2-1
CASRQTGTGSSGANVLTF	TGTGCCAGCAGACAGACCGGGACAGGAAGCTCTGGGGCCAACGTCCTGACTTTC	many	TRBD1	TRBV3-1	TRBJ2-6
CASSSSTSGSADTQYF	TGTGCCAGCAGCTCCTCGACTAGCGGGAGCGCAGATACGCAGTATTTT	many	TRBD2	TRBV7-9	TRBJ2-3
CASRGTRNTGELFF	TGTGCCAGCAGGGGGACTCGAAACACCGGGGAGCTGTTTTTT	many	-	TRBV5-4	TRBJ2-2
CASTDRSTYEQYF	TGTGCCAGCACGGACAGGTCTACCTACGAGCAGTACTTC	many	TRBD1	TRBV5-5	TRBJ2-7
CASSQDYAGAGYEQYF	TGTGCCAGCAGCCAAGATTACGCGGGGGCGGGGTACGAGCAGTACTTC	-	-	TRBV4-2	TRBJ2-7
CASRTGSVTEAFF	TGTGCCAGTAGGACAGGGTCCGTCACTGAAGCTTTCTTT	many	TRBD1	TRBV19	TRBJ1-1
CASGQDPYEQYF	TGTGCCTCGGGACAGGATCCCTACGAGCAGTACTTC	many	TRBD1	TRBV10-3	TRBJ2-7
CASSRTRWETQYF	TGTGCCAGCAGCCGGACTAGATGGGAGACCCAGTACTTC	many	TRBD2	TRBV7-2	TRBJ2-5